A selection of T cell receptor beta chains follows, all from one sample in a study of blood T cells in healthy people across ages. TCRdb fed the 5' RACE reads into MiXCR, producing one record per CDR3 protein. Here the sample spans roughly 790,000 distinct CDR3 sequences, roughly 47% being singletons. Sequencing was done on a sample of blood. Receptor source: a woman aged 60-70 years in good health. The CDR3 runs from the conserved cysteine through the conserved F or W. Each record gives: clone size, J gene, D gene, V gene, CDR3 protein, CDR3 DNA. D genes are given only for firm matches. Size values are once, few and many counts, or a class for expanded clones, and some rows have none.

clone_size: few; j_call: TRBJ1-1; d_call: TRBD1; v_call: TRBV12-3/TRBV12-4; cdr3_aa: CANSLTGGGGTEAFF; cdr3_nt: TGTGCCAATTCCCTGACAGGGGGCGGTGGCACTGAAGCTTTCTTT
clone_size: .; j_call: TRBJ1-5; d_call: TRBD1; v_call: TRBV18; cdr3_aa: CASQRDSNQPQHF; cdr3_nt: TGTGCCAGCCAACGGGACAGTAATCAGCCCCAGCATTTT
clone_size: .; j_call: TRBJ1-4; d_call: .; v_call: TRBV6-1; cdr3_aa: CASRAGTTNEKLFF; cdr3_nt: TGTGCCAGCCGCGCAGGGACGACTAATGAAAAACTGTTTTTT
clone_size: .; j_call: TRBJ2-1; d_call: TRBD1; v_call: TRBV13; cdr3_aa: CASSSSDRESKQFF; cdr3_nt: TGTGCCAGCAGCTCTAGTGACAGGGAGTCGAAGCAGTTCTTC
clone_size: few; j_call: TRBJ1-4; d_call: .; v_call: TRBV4-1; cdr3_aa: CASSQINIGEKLFF; cdr3_nt: TGCGCCAGCAGCCAAATTAATATCGGGGAAAAACTGTTTTTT
clone_size: .; j_call: TRBJ2-1; d_call: .; v_call: TRBV7-2; cdr3_aa: CASSADNNNEQFF; cdr3_nt: TGTGCCAGCAGCGCGGACAACAACAATGAGCAGTTCTTC
clone_size: .; j_call: TRBJ2-3; d_call: .; v_call: TRBV7-2; cdr3_aa: CASSLSSSEYTQYF; cdr3_nt: TGTGCCAGCAGCTTAAGTAGTTCGGAGTATACGCAGTATTTT
clone_size: .; j_call: TRBJ2-7; d_call: TRBD2; v_call: TRBV7-9; cdr3_aa: CASSGGLAGHEQYF; cdr3_nt: TGTGCCAGCAGCGGGGGACTAGCGGGGCACGAGCAGTACTTC
clone_size: few; j_call: TRBJ1-2; d_call: .; v_call: TRBV14; cdr3_aa: CASSQDGGGGYTF; cdr3_nt: TGTGCCAGCAGCCAAGATGGCGGGGGCGGCTACACCTTC
clone_size: .; j_call: TRBJ2-1; d_call: TRBD2; v_call: TRBV3-1; cdr3_aa: CAGSTGVGLAGGEQFF; cdr3_nt: TGTGCCGGCAGCACCGGCGTCGGACTAGCGGGCGGTGAGCAGTTCTTC
clone_size: .; j_call: TRBJ1-2; d_call: .; v_call: TRBV12-5; cdr3_aa: CASVRGAEFQGYTF; cdr3_nt: TGTGCTAGTGTGCGGGGGGCGGAATTCCAGGGCTACACCTTC
clone_size: few; j_call: TRBJ1-5; d_call: TRBD1; v_call: TRBV7-2; cdr3_aa: CASSPDRGRNQPQHF; cdr3_nt: TGTGCCAGCAGCCCCGACAGGGGGCGCAATCAGCCCCAGCATTTT
clone_size: .; j_call: TRBJ2-7; d_call: TRBD1; v_call: TRBV6-2/TRBV6-3; cdr3_aa: CASIDRDRGSYEQYF; cdr3_nt: TGTGCCAGCATAGACCGGGACAGGGGCTCCTACGAGCAGTACTTC
clone_size: .; j_call: TRBJ2-7; d_call: .; v_call: TRBV12-3/TRBV12-4; cdr3_aa: CASSARGMGFYEQYF; cdr3_nt: TGTGCCAGCAGCGCAAGGGGTATGGGCTTTTACGAGCAGTACTTC
clone_size: .; j_call: TRBJ1-6; d_call: .; v_call: TRBV11-2; cdr3_aa: CASRQGVSPLHF; cdr3_nt: TGTGCCAGCCGGCAGGGAGTTTCACCCCTCCACTTT
clone_size: .; j_call: TRBJ1-2; d_call: TRBD1; v_call: TRBV9; cdr3_aa: CASSAGGNYGYTF; cdr3_nt: TGTGCCAGCAGCGCAGGGGGTAACTATGGCTACACCTTC
clone_size: .; j_call: TRBJ2-1; d_call: .; v_call: TRBV5-1; cdr3_aa: CASSLEGVGSNEQFF; cdr3_nt: TGCGCCAGCAGCTTGGAAGGGGTAGGGAGCAATGAGCAGTTCTTC
clone_size: few; j_call: TRBJ2-7; d_call: TRBD1; v_call: TRBV27; cdr3_aa: CASSLMAPGQGYEQYF; cdr3_nt: TGTGCCAGCAGCCTTATGGCGCCGGGACAGGGCTACGAGCAGTACTTC
clone_size: few; j_call: TRBJ2-7; d_call: .; v_call: TRBV6-4; cdr3_aa: CASSAEGTQSYEQYF; cdr3_nt: TGTGCCAGCAGTGCCGAAGGGACCCAGAGCTACGAGCAGTACTTC
clone_size: few; j_call: TRBJ1-6; d_call: TRBD1; v_call: TRBV6-5; cdr3_aa: CASRRDRESPLHF; cdr3_nt: TGTGCCAGCAGGCGGGACAGGGAATCACCCCTCCACTTT
clone_size: many; j_call: TRBJ1-5; d_call: .; v_call: TRBV5-5; cdr3_aa: CASSLGDQPQHF; cdr3_nt: TGTGCCAGCAGCTTGGGTGATCAGCCCCAGCATTTT
clone_size: once; j_call: TRBJ2-4; d_call: TRBD1; v_call: TRBV20-1; cdr3_aa: CSAREDRGKAENIQYF; cdr3_nt: TGCAGTGCTAGAGAAGACAGGGGCAAAGCCGAAAACATTCAGTACTTC
clone_size: .; j_call: TRBJ2-1; d_call: TRBD2; v_call: TRBV3-1; cdr3_aa: CASSPIAGGYNEQFF; cdr3_nt: TGTGCCAGCAGCCCGATAGCGGGGGGGTACAATGAGCAGTTCTTC
clone_size: .; j_call: TRBJ1-2; d_call: .; v_call: TRBV24-1; cdr3_aa: CATSAPGTPASGYTF; cdr3_nt: TGTGCCACCAGTGCCCCCGGGACTCCTGCTAGCGGCTACACCTTC